This T cell receptor beta chain was recovered during a study of T cell repertoires in cytomegalovirus infection. Study-wide context: Evidence of both CMV infection and a matching HLA type came from public TCR beta signatures. Overall study results and limits: Dominating the ex vivo response were HLA-C-restricted CMV-specific TCR beta clonotypes.

Germline lookup yields CDR1 MDHEN and CDR2 SYDVKM. V was cut by 5 bases and J by 4 bases, with 14 bases left in between. The CDR3 has 14 amino acids. One entry per CDR3 protein, called by TCRdb with MiXCR from the reads. The sample yields some 110,000 distinct CDR3 sequences, 32% seen once. This clonotype has just a few counts. What it binds is unknown. This sequence was found in a human donor in good health (CMV status not recorded). Some clones in this sample may be carry-over from other donors' samples. The V gene is TRBV28, the J gene TRBJ1-2; perhaps TRBD1 as D (5 bases). This specimen was CD8+ T cells from cultured PBMCs, taken from culture after CMV antigen stimulation. The CDR3 nucleotides read TGTGCCAGCAGTGCAGGGACGGCTCTCTATGGCTACACCTTC. It yields the protein CASSAGTALYGYTF.